Below are 2 T cell receptor beta chains sequenced from a single sample in a study of control samples from healthy donors and cancer patients. Only in-frame clones appear in the TCRdb table, and some are missing; sequencing was by immunoSEQ multiplex PCR. The top ten hold 4.5% to 7% of the sample, which has 80,000 or so clones, around nine tenths seen once. Sequences were obtained from blood. The receptors originated from a man between 50 and 59 years old in good health.

V is TRBV6-5 and J is TRBJ1-4, with 7 bases identical to TRBD1. Germline-derived CDR1 and CDR2 are MNHEY and SVGAGI. V shed 5 bases and J 4 bases; nucleotides not matched to a gene: 4. The CDR3 sequence is 14 residues long. CDR3 in amino acids: CASSRTGVNEKLFF. The CDR3 DNA reads as TGTGCCAGCAGTAGAACAGGGGTTAATGAAAAACTGTTTTTT.

The CDR3 DNA reads TGTGCCAGCAGCGGCTCCGGGCTAGCGGGGGGCGGGAATGAGCAGTTCTTC. As protein: CASSGSGLAGGGNEQFF. This chain joins TRBV7-8 and TRBJ2-1; 11 bases are shared with TRBD2. Germline V gene lookup returns CDR1 SGHVS and CDR2 FQNEAQ. Trimming took 5 bases from V and 7 from J; bases not matched to a gene: 13. This CDR3 is built from 17 residues.